This T cell receptor beta chain originates from a study of cytomegalovirus exposure and HLA in healthy donors. Study background: Among 350 to 500 genotyped donors, roughly 80% fell in the Caucasian-associated ancestry cluster. Study-wide points: The study found most TCR sequences rare, yet found some public TCRs in many donors.

Researchers ran the PCR with 60 Vbeta and 13 Jbeta primers. TCRdb's copy holds only in-frame clones and misses some; the assay was immunoSEQ multiplex PCR. In the table there are fewer than 200,000 clones, 80% to 85% of which are singletons. On this clone itself: Its antigen is undetermined.

Material: PBMCs. This TCR was recovered from a woman aged 25-40 years in good health and CMV-seronegative.

The CDR3 protein is CASRGNGQGSYGYTF. CDR3 sequence (DNA): TGTGCCAGCAGGGGAAATGGGCAGGGGAGCTATGGCTACACCTTC. The V gene is TRBV5-6, the J gene TRBJ1-2, with a possible D match to TRBD1 (6 bases). Trimming pared 5 bases from V and 4 bases from J, leaving 18 bases between. The CDR3 is 15 residues long. The germline V gene encodes CDR1 SGHDT and CDR2 YYEEEE.